These 21 T cell receptor beta chains share one sample of origin, sequenced in a study of T cell responses to AZD1222 COVID-19 vaccine. TCRdb's copy holds only in-frame clones and misses some; the assay was immunoSEQ multiplex PCR. The sample shows 180,000 or so clones, around 89% of them seen only once. This sample comprised peripheral blood, obtained 28 days after the second AZD1222 dose. The source is an adult who received the AZD1222 COVID-19 vaccine.

The rearrangement links TRBV28 to TRBJ2-5; 8 bases are shared with TRBD1. V lost 7 bases and J lost 5; bases outside the gene matches: 18. The CDR3 totals 17 residues. Germline V gene sequence: CDR1 MDHEN, CDR2 SYDVKM. The CDR3 protein is CASTPTGAAVGAETQYF. As DNA, the CDR3 is TGTGCCAGCACCCCGACAGGGGCGGCCGTTGGGGCGGAGACCCAGTACTTC.

This clone was detected a few times. The CDR3 reads CASSALQGGNQPQHF. The CDR3 DNA reads TGTGCCAGCAGTGCCCTACAGGGGGGCAATCAGCCCCAGCATTTT. This rearrangement joins TRBV2 to TRBJ1-5; 8 bases align to TRBD1. With V trimmed by 4 bases and J by 2 bases, 4 bases remained unmatched. CDR1 is SNHLY, CDR2 FYNNEI, per germline. The CDR3 contains 15 residues.

This rearrangement joins TRBV6-4 to TRBJ2-7; D call uncertain. This CDR3 region has 15 residues. V dropped 8 bases and J dropped 2 bases, with 19 bases sitting between them. Germline values: CDR1 MRHNA, CDR2 SNTAGT. DNA for the CDR3: TGTGCCAGCTTTCACGGCCGATTGGGCCCCTACGAGCAGTACTTC. Translated, it gives CASFHGRLGPYEQYF.

The chain combines TRBV7-2 with TRBJ1-1; 7 nucleotides match TRBD1. V lost 4 bases to trimming and J lost 5 bases; unmatched junction nucleotides: 7. Germline CDR1 and CDR2: SGHTA and FQGNSA. The CDR3 has 14 residues. The CDR3: CASSWREGATEAFF. CDR3 in DNA: TGTGCCAGCAGCTGGCGGGAGGGGGCAACTGAAGCTTTCTTT. The variable domain in full, completed from reference TRBV7-2 and TRBJ1-1, reads GAGVSQSPSNKVTEKGKDVELRCDPISGHTALYWYRQSLGQGLEFLIYFQGNSAPDKSGLPSDRFSAERTGGSVSTLTIQRTQQEDSAVYLCASSWREGATEAFFGQGTRLTVV.

The chain couples TRBV7-9 to TRBJ1-3; the match to TRBD1 covers 7 bases. J was trimmed by 2 bases and V by 6 bases; bases with no gene match: 7. CDR1 is SEHNR, CDR2 FQNEAQ, per germline (reference sequence). There are 15 residues in the CDR3. Written as DNA, the CDR3 is TGTGCCAGCAGGCCCCAGGGGGGGACTGGAAACACCATATATTTT. Amino acids: CASRPQGGTGNTIYF.

This clone appeared a single time. CDR3 amino acids: CATSDYQAKGYTF. DNA for the CDR3: TGTGCCACCAGTGATTATCAGGCTAAGGGCTACACCTTC. The chain carries TRBV24-1 and TRBJ1-2; D is ambiguous. The germline V and J ends were trimmed by 2 bases and 8 bases, with 11 bases remaining between them. The germline gives CDR1 KGHDR, CDR2 SFDVKD. This CDR3 comprises 13 residues.

The rearrangement joins TRBV5-1 to TRBJ2-2, with 11 nucleotides matching TRBD1. The V gene's germline CDR1 is SGHRS and CDR2 YFSETQ. The CDR3 is made up of 17 amino acids. V gave up 0 bases and J gave up 4 bases; unmatched junction bases: 5. In DNA form, the CDR3 reads TGCGCCAGCAGCTTGGCGGGGACAGGGGGAACCACCGGGGAGCTGTTTTTT. Its protein product is CASSLAGTGGTTGELFF.

The chain uses TRBV28 and TRBJ1-1; D remains unclear. Trimming left V 5 bases short and J 4 bases short, with 11 bases between. In germline, CDR1 is MDHEN, CDR2 SYDVKM. The length of the CDR3 is 13 residues. The CDR3 DNA is TGTGCCAGCAGTCTGCAGTCGGGCACTGAAGCTTTCTTT. This encodes CASSLQSGTEAFF.

J is TRBJ1-6 and V is TRBV5-1; no clear D. This CDR3 spans 16 amino acids. Deletions cut 6 bases from V and 7 bases from J, with 20 bases between. From germline, CDR1 is SGHRS and CDR2 YFSETQ. The CDR3 loop reads CASTKAGDSRNSPLHF. CDR3 nucleotide sequence: TGCGCCAGCACTAAAGCGGGCGATTCTAGGAATTCACCCCTCCACTTT.

V and J are TRBV19 and TRBJ2-3, with 9 bases fitting TRBD2. V lost 7 bases and J lost 2; bases outside the gene matches: 7. This CDR3 has 15 amino acids. Looked up from germline, CDR1 is LNHDA and CDR2 is SQIVND (reference sequence). This CDR3 is CASTDSGSPTDTQYF. The CDR3 coding sequence is TGTGCCAGTACGGATAGCGGGAGTCCCACAGATACGCAGTATTTT.

The J gene is TRBJ2-1, the V gene TRBV6-1; D is uncertain. The CDR3 covers 15 residues. V lost 2 bases to trimming and J lost 5 bases, with 13 bases between them. CDR1 MNHNS and CDR2 SASEGT come from the germline V gene. CDR3 protein: CASSEPSGRDNEQFF. As DNA, the CDR3 is TGTGCCAGCAGTGAACCCTCAGGTAGGGACAATGAGCAGTTCTTC.

This sequence joins TRBV25-1 and TRBJ1-5; possibly TRBD1 for D (5 bases). This CDR3 spans 15 amino acids. Trimming cost V 3 bases and J 8 bases, with 17 bases left between them. Per germline, CDR1 MGHDK and CDR2 SYGVNS. The CDR3 reads CASSEPGPISEPQHF. For the CDR3, the DNA is TGTGCCAGCAGTGAGCCAGGGCCGATCTCTGAGCCCCAGCATTTT. The entire variable domain, with the rest obtained from reference TRBV25-1 and TRBJ1-5, is as follows: EADIYQTPRYLVIGTGKKITLECSQTMGHDKMYWYQQDPGMELHLIHYSYGVNSTEKGDLSSESTVSRIRTEHFPLTLESARPSHTSQYLCASSEPGPISEPQHFGDGTRLSIL.

V gene TRBV4-1 combines with J gene TRBJ2-1; no definite D call. Trimming cost V 1 base and J 2 bases, with 3 bases left between them. The CDR3 totals 13 residues. Germline-derived CDR1 and CDR2 are MGHRA and YSYEKL. The CDR3 sequence is CASSQGPYNEQFF. In nucleotides, the CDR3 is TGCGCCAGCAGCCAAGGTCCCTACAATGAGCAGTTCTTC.

The CDR3 coding sequence is TGTGCCAGCAGCTTGGGCGCGCGTGGCTATGGCTACACCTTC. Translation: CASSLGARGYGYTF. The chain joins TRBV11-2 to TRBJ1-2; D remains unclear. The CDR3 contains 14 residues. Germline CDR1 reads SGHAT; CDR2 reads FQNNGV. V was shortened by 3 bases and J by 4 bases, with 12 bases between the two germline ends.

The rearrangement links TRBV18 to TRBJ2-1; possibly TRBD1 or TRBD2 for D (6 bases each). Trimming cost V 5 bases and J 1 base, with 12 bases left between them. CDR1 is KGHSH, CDR2 LQKENI, per germline. There are 15 residues in the CDR3. The CDR3 here is CASSIKGGSYNEQFF. The CDR3 nucleotides are TGTGCCAGCTCAATAAAGGGGGGTTCCTACAATGAGCAGTTCTTC.

The chain recombines TRBV7-3 with TRBJ2-7, with D tentatively TRBD1 or TRBD2 (6 bases each). Germline V CDR1 and CDR2: SGHTA, FQGTGA. This CDR3 contains 15 residues. V shed 2 bases and J shed 4 bases, with 15 bases lying between them. CDR3 loop: CASSLEGGTIYEQYF. DNA for the CDR3: TGTGCCAGCAGCTTAGAAGGGGGGACGATATACGAGCAGTACTTC.

The chain employs TRBV4-1 and TRBJ2-1; either TRBD1 or TRBD2 may fit D (5 bases each). The CDR3 sequence is 13 residues long. V dropped 0 bases and J dropped 10 bases, with 10 bases sitting between them. Germline loops: CDR1 MGHRA, CDR2 YSYEKL. CDR3 DNA sequence: TGCGCCAGCAGCCAAGAAACCCGGGACGAGCAGTTCTTC. Its protein is CASSQETRDEQFF.

This clone was picked up a small number of times. V and J are TRBV11-2 and TRBJ1-1; D might be TRBD1 (6 bases). The CDR3 has 13 amino acids. Germline values: CDR1 SGHAT, CDR2 FQNNGV. The V end lost 4 bases, the J end lost 3 bases, and 9 bases lay between the germline ends. The CDR3 reads CASSSDSYTEAFF. Written as DNA, the CDR3 is TGTGCCAGCAGCTCGGACAGTTACACTGAAGCTTTCTTT.

V gene TRBV5-1 combines with J gene TRBJ1-1; no definite D call. Germline V gene data show CDR1 as SGHRS and CDR2 as YFSETQ. CDR3 size: 13 residues. The V end lost 6 bases, the J end lost 1 base, and 10 bases lay between the germline ends. CDR3 sequence: CASNAAENTEAFF. CDR3 DNA: TGCGCCAGCAATGCGGCGGAGAACACTGAAGCTTTCTTT.

The chain joins TRBV5-6 to TRBJ2-5, with 9 bases lining up with TRBD1. The CDR3 has 15 amino acids. V dropped 2 bases and J dropped 5; count of bases not matched to a gene: 7. The germline CDR1 and CDR2 sequences are SGHDT and YYEEEE. CDR3 sequence (DNA): TGTGCCAGCAGCTTTGGGGACAGGGTGGTCGAGACCCAGTACTTC. Its protein is CASSFGDRVVETQYF.

The chain carries TRBV28 and TRBJ2-3; no firm D call. The CDR3 sequence is 10 residues long. Germline CDR1 reads MDHEN; CDR2 reads SYDVKM. V lost 8 bases and J 7 bases, leaving 7 bases between the germline ends. The CDR3 protein is CASGRNTQYF. The CDR3 DNA reads as TGTGCCAGCGGCCGTAATACGCAGTATTTT. Drawing the rest from reference TRBV28 and TRBJ2-3, the complete variable domain is DVKVTQSSRYLVKRTGEKVFLECVQDMDHENMFWYRQDPGLGLRLIYFSYDVKMKEKGDIPEGYSVSREKKERFSLILESASTNQTSMYLCASGRNTQYFGPGTRLTVL.